The 2 T cell receptor beta chains given below trace back to one sample, sequenced in a study of tumor and adjacent non-tumor tissue in lung cancer. This sample's RNA came from whole unsorted tissue. A modified ARM-PCR protocol with three rounds of nested PCR amplified TCRbeta. Via MiXCR, TCRdb re-called the multiplex PCR reads, giving one row per CDR3 protein. The sample lists some 120,000 distinct CDR3 sequences, roughly 67% occurring once. Material for sequencing was lung tumor tissue. Receptors were obtained from a man younger than 40 with non-small cell lung cancer.

The chain couples TRBV6-1 to TRBJ1-1, with TRBD1 identical over 12 bases. The CDR3 totals 17 residues. The V gene end was trimmed by 6 bases and the J gene end by 1 base; junction bases not matched to a gene: 9. CDR1 and CDR2 from the germline V gene are MNHNS and SASEGT. This CDR3 reads CASREWGQGAANTEAFF. CDR3 DNA: TGTGCCAGCAGGGAATGGGGACAGGGGGCAGCGAACACTGAAGCTTTCTTT.

V gene TRBV20-1 combines with J gene TRBJ1-2, with TRBD1 identical over 8 bases. Germline CDR1 reads DFQATT; CDR2 reads SNEGSKA (reference sequence). The V and J ends lost 8 bases and 7 bases, in that order; junction bases with no gene match: 12. The CDR3 contains 13 residues. The CDR3 here is CSTKDRVGLGYTF. The CDR3 DNA reads as TGCAGTACTAAGGACAGGGTCGGTCTTGGCTACACCTTC.